The text below deals with one TCR beta chain. Its specificity is unknown. Other DNA sequences in this specimen translate into the identical CDR3. The sample comes from a study of shared clonotypes between healthy human individuals. Across the study: Three plates were used per donor for CD4 naive, three for CD4 memory, two for CD8 naive and one for CD8 memory. Findings and limits, study-wide: A reduction in generation probabilities was seen for non-shared clonotypes relative to those shared by all four donors. Depth was large, yet rarefaction showed that sorted-subset sequencing was incomplete.

Some clones are missing from TCRdb's copy, which holds only in-frame ones; the method was immunoSEQ multiplex PCR. The sample carries roughly 2,300,000 clones, under 95% recorded once. V was cut by 4 bases and J by 5 bases, with 9 bases left in between. Germline CDR1 is SGHRS and CDR2 is YFSETQ. This CDR3 region has 12 residues. CD4+ cells underwent separation, giving CD45RA+ naive and CD45RA-negative memory subsets. The V call is TRBV5-1, the J call TRBJ2-5; D unresolved. The sample taken for sequencing was naive CD4+ T cells from PBMCs. Indicated subset: CD45RA+ positively selected. This receptor was obtained from a man between 18 and 29 years old in good health. Some clones in this sample may be carry-over from other donors' samples. The CDR3 sequence is CASSGPRETQYF. The CDR3 DNA is TGCGCCAGCAGCGGCCCCAGGGAGACCCAGTACTTC.